This is a list of T cell receptor beta chains from one sample in a study of cytotoxic CD8 clonotypes in ibrutinib-treated CLL. Data came from immunoSEQ multiplex PCR; TCRdb stores just in-frame clones and leaves some out. The sample lists approximately 350,000 clones, under 70% occurring once. Sequences were derived from PBMCs, sampled after 36 months of ibrutinib treatment. The source of these receptors is a human donor with chronic lymphocytic leukemia. CDR3s include the opening cysteine and the closing phenylalanine or tryptophan. D genes are given only for firm matches. Clone size, where shown, is once, few, many, or a class for clones that have expanded.

CDR3: CASSSLQGRGYTF; DNA: TGTGCCAGTAGTTCACTACAGGGTAGAGGCTACACCTTC; J: TRBJ1-2; V: TRBV19; D: .; size: .
CDR3: CASRAAGLTDTQYF; DNA: TGTGCCAGCCGGGCAGCGGGGCTTACAGATACGCAGTATTTT; J: TRBJ2-3; V: TRBV7-9; D: TRBD2; size: .
CDR3: CASSQAWIMNTEAFF; DNA: TGCGCCAGCAGCCAAGCTTGGATTATGAACACTGAAGCTTTCTTT; J: TRBJ1-1; V: TRBV4-1; D: .; size: .
CDR3: CASSLVPTVVDTQYF; DNA: TGCGCCAGCAGCTTGGTCCCTACCGTCGTTGATACGCAGTATTTT; J: TRBJ2-3; V: TRBV5-1; D: .; size: .
CDR3: CASSTRHLGGNTEAFF; DNA: TGTGCCAGCAGCACCAGACACCTCGGGGGTAACACTGAAGCTTTCTTT; J: TRBJ1-1; V: TRBV7-8; D: .; size: .
CDR3: CASSLLGQGNTGELFF; DNA: TGTGCCAGCTCATTGTTGGGACAGGGCAACACCGGGGAGCTGTTTTTT; J: TRBJ2-2; V: TRBV18; D: TRBD1; size: .
CDR3: CASSQMGQGKYEQYF; DNA: TGTGCCAGCAGTCAAATGGGACAGGGGAAATACGAGCAGTACTTC; J: TRBJ2-7; V: TRBV6-5; D: TRBD1; size: .
CDR3: CASSLTGGGIYEQYF; DNA: TGTGCCAGCAGTTTAACGGGAGGCGGTATATACGAGCAGTACTTC; J: TRBJ2-7; V: TRBV27; D: TRBD2; size: .
CDR3: CASSPPRDERTYTF; DNA: TGTGCCAGCTCACCACCCAGGGACGAGAGAACCTACACCTTC; J: TRBJ1-2; V: TRBV18; D: .; size: .
CDR3: CASERGSTEAFF; DNA: TGTGCTAGTGAGCGTGGTAGCACTGAAGCTTTCTTT; J: TRBJ1-1; V: TRBV12-5; D: .; size: .
CDR3: CASSQDFVGEQYF; DNA: TGTGCCAGCAGCCAAGACTTCGTAGGCGAGCAGTACTTC; J: TRBJ2-7; V: TRBV14; D: .; size: .
CDR3: CASRGEPYEQYF; DNA: TGTGCCAGCAGGGGAGAACCCTACGAGCAGTACTTC; J: TRBJ2-7; V: TRBV2; D: .; size: few
CDR3: CASSEFGREYSPLHF; DNA: TGTGCCAGCAGTGAATTCGGCAGAGAGTATTCACCCCTCCACTTT; J: TRBJ1-6; V: TRBV25-1; D: .; size: .
CDR3: CASSLVGGNEQYF; DNA: TGTGCCAGCAGCTTGGTAGGAGGGAACGAGCAGTACTTC; J: TRBJ2-7; V: TRBV5-5; D: .; size: .
CDR3: CASSLVQGGNTIYF; DNA: TGTGCCAGCAGTTTGGTACAGGGTGGAAACACCATATATTTT; J: TRBJ1-3; V: TRBV6-5; D: .; size: .
CDR3: CASSIAGTQQETQYF; DNA: TGTGCCAGTAGTATAGCCGGGACGCAGCAAGAGACCCAGTACTTC; J: TRBJ2-5; V: TRBV19; D: .; size: .
CDR3: CSVDPLAEIRYEQYF; DNA: TGCAGCGTTGATCCACTAGCAGAAATACGCTACGAGCAGTACTTC; J: TRBJ2-7; V: TRBV29-1; D: .; size: .
CDR3: CSVEGTSGGYNEQFF; DNA: TGCAGCGTTGAGGGGACTAGCGGGGGTTACAATGAGCAGTTCTTC; J: TRBJ2-1; V: TRBV29-1; D: TRBD2; size: .
CDR3: CASSDGEGVGEAFF; DNA: TGTGCCAGCAGTGACGGGGAGGGGGTGGGTGAAGCTTTCTTT; J: TRBJ1-1; V: TRBV6-4; D: .; size: .
CDR3: CASRKYSAKNIQYF; DNA: TGTGCCAGCAGAAAATACTCAGCCAAAAACATTCAGTACTTC; J: TRBJ2-4; V: TRBV27; D: .; size: .
CDR3: CAISESRRTRDFFSPLHF; DNA: TGTGCCATCAGTGAGTCGAGGAGGACGAGGGATTTCTTTTCACCCCTCCACTTT; J: TRBJ1-6; V: TRBV10-3; D: .; size: .
CDR3: CATIAGLTGELFF; DNA: TGTGCCACCATAGCGGGCCTTACCGGGGAGCTGTTTTTT; J: TRBJ2-2; V: TRBV19; D: TRBD2; size: few
CDR3: CATSRDRTIQETQYF; DNA: TGTGCCACCAGCAGAGATAGGACCATCCAAGAGACCCAGTACTTC; J: TRBJ2-5; V: TRBV15; D: .; size: once
CDR3: CASSLGGGRNTEAFF; DNA: TGTGCCAGCAGTCTAGGGGGGGGGAGGAACACTGAAGCTTTCTTT; J: TRBJ1-1; V: TRBV7-6; D: .; size: .
CDR3: CASSLLAGQGAEAFF; DNA: TGCGCCAGCAGCTTACTTGCTGGACAGGGGGCTGAAGCTTTCTTT; J: TRBJ1-1; V: TRBV5-1; D: TRBD1; size: few
CDR3: CASGGRGETQYF; DNA: TGTGCCAGCGGGGGGAGGGGCGAGACCCAGTACTTC; J: TRBJ2-5; V: TRBV2; D: TRBD2; size: .
CDR3: CASSLSVRDNEKLFF; DNA: TGTGCCAGCAGCTTATCTGTCCGCGATAATGAAAAACTGTTTTTT; J: TRBJ1-4; V: TRBV7-9; D: .; size: .
CDR3: CASTYGTVETQYF; DNA: TGTGCCAGCACCTACGGGACGGTTGAGACCCAGTACTTC; J: TRBJ2-5; V: TRBV5-6; D: .; size: .
CDR3: CASSLDPVYEQYF; DNA: TGTGCCAGCAGCCTAGACCCGGTCTACGAGCAGTACTTC; J: TRBJ2-7; V: TRBV9; D: .; size: few
CDR3: CASSQDGTGGFQPQHF; DNA: TGCGCCAGCAGCCAAGATGGGACAGGGGGCTTTCAGCCCCAGCATTTT; J: TRBJ1-5; V: TRBV4-1; D: TRBD1; size: .
CDR3: CAISESKGRSVYEQYF; DNA: TGTGCCATCAGTGAGTCGAAAGGACGTTCGGTCTACGAGCAGTACTTC; J: TRBJ2-7; V: TRBV10-3; D: .; size: .
CDR3: CASSFGTGPNQPQHF; DNA: TGCGCCAGCAGCTTCGGGACAGGGCCTAATCAGCCCCAGCATTTT; J: TRBJ1-5; V: TRBV5-1; D: TRBD1; size: .
CDR3: CASSLGNEQFF; DNA: TGCGCCAGCAGCTTGGGAAATGAGCAGTTCTTC; J: TRBJ2-1; V: TRBV5-1; D: .; size: many
CDR3: CASTGSWTNQPQHF; DNA: TGTGCCAGCACCGGTTCCTGGACCAATCAGCCCCAGCATTTT; J: TRBJ1-5; V: TRBV6-4; D: .; size: .
CDR3: CASSAFGERRSYNEQFF; DNA: TGTGCCAGCAGCGCCTTCGGAGAGCGCCGTTCCTACAATGAGCAGTTCTTC; J: TRBJ2-1; V: TRBV2; D: .; size: .
CDR3: CSVEGRGPTDTQYF; DNA: TGCAGCGTTGAGGGCAGAGGTCCGACTGATACGCAGTATTTT; J: TRBJ2-3; V: TRBV29-1; D: .; size: .
CDR3: CASSPHLGTNEKLFF; DNA: TGTGCCAGCAGTCCCCACCTGGGAACTAATGAAAAACTGTTTTTT; J: TRBJ1-4; V: TRBV25-1; D: .; size: .
CDR3: CASSPKGQPNTEAFF; DNA: TGTGCCAGCTCACCCAAGGGACAGCCGAACACTGAAGCTTTCTTT; J: TRBJ1-1; V: TRBV18; D: TRBD1; size: .
CDR3: CASSVGPGQPYEQYF; DNA: TGTGCCAGCAGCGTAGGACCGGGGCAACCCTACGAGCAGTACTTC; J: TRBJ2-7; V: TRBV9; D: .; size: .
CDR3: CASSVSGEQPQHF; DNA: TGTGCCAGCTCTGTGTCGGGGGAGCAGCCCCAGCATTTT; J: TRBJ1-5; V: TRBV18; D: .; size: .
CDR3: CASSYSGQEIDTQYF; DNA: TGTGCCAGCAGTTACTCGGGACAGGAAATAGATACGCAGTATTTT; J: TRBJ2-3; V: TRBV6-5; D: TRBD1; size: .
CDR3: CATSRDLSSPLHF; DNA: TGTGCCACCAGCAGAGATCTGTCTTCACCCCTCCACTTT; J: TRBJ1-6; V: TRBV15; D: .; size: .
CDR3: CASSPLFSDSNLNYGYTF; DNA: TGTGCCAGCAGCCCCCTCTTTAGCGACAGCAACCTTAACTATGGCTACACCTTC; J: TRBJ1-2; V: TRBV28; D: .; size: .
CDR3: CASSFDNSPLHF; DNA: TGTGCCAGCAGTTTCGATAATTCACCCCTCCACTTT; J: TRBJ1-6; V: TRBV7-2; D: .; size: .
CDR3: CASSLAGGSYEQYF; DNA: TGTGCCAGCAGCTTAGCAGGCGGAAGCTACGAGCAGTACTTC; J: TRBJ2-7; V: TRBV7-9; D: .; size: .